Following are 29 T cell receptor beta chains from one sample sequenced in a study of blood T cell repertoires in COVID-19. The assay was immunoSEQ multiplex PCR, and TCRdb's table has in-frame clones only and misses some. Of more than 350,000 clones in the sample, around nine tenths were seen once. Sequenced input: PBMCs or T cells enriched from blood (not recorded which). The source is a woman between 45 and 60 years old who had recovered from COVID-19.

This CDR3 reads CASSQAQSGSYYGYTF. CDR3 coding DNA: TGTGCCAGCAGCCAAGCTCAGTCGGGGAGCTACTATGGCTACACCTTC. The V and J genes are TRBV3-1 (or the pseudogene TRBV3-2) and TRBJ1-2; D is ambiguous. Trimming pared 1 base from V and 3 bases from J, leaving 15 bases between. The CDR3 contains 16 residues. Germline values: CDR1 LGHDT, CDR2 YNNKEL (reference sequence).

The chain links TRBV2 to TRBJ1-2, with D unclear. The V and J ends lost 2 bases and 3 bases respectively, with 19 bases between them. Germline V gene sequence: CDR1 SNHLY, CDR2 FYNNEI. The CDR3 is 17 amino acids. The CDR3 region has the DNA TGTGCCAGCAGTGAATTAGCGGGTAGGGCGGTGGACTATGGCTACACCTTC. It is translated as CASSELAGRAVDYGYTF. The full variable domain, completed using reference TRBV2 and TRBJ1-2, is EPEVTQTPSHQVTQMGQEVILRCVPISNHLYFYWYRQILGQKVEFLVSFYNNEISEKSEIFDDQFSVERPDGSNFTLKIRSTKLEDSAMYFCASSELAGRAVDYGYTFGSGTRLTVV.

The chain joins TRBV7-9 to TRBJ1-1, with D unclear. This CDR3 has 13 amino acids. V was shortened by 6 bases and J by 5 bases, with 13 bases between the two germline ends. Germline V gene lookup returns CDR1 SEHNR and CDR2 FQNEAQ (reference sequence). Written as DNA, the CDR3 is TGTGCCAGCAGTGGCGGGGTTTGGACTGAAGCTTTCTTT. This sequence encodes CASSGGVWTEAFF.

This chain joins TRBV7-2 and TRBJ2-3, with 7 nucleotides matching TRBD2. Germline V gene sequence: CDR1 SGHTA, CDR2 FQGNSA. Losses at the gene ends were 1 base for V and 2 bases for J; bases not matched to a gene: 15. The CDR3 has 19 residues. The CDR3 DNA follows: TGTGCCAGCAGCTTAGACGGGTTGACCCTAGCGGCCCTCACAGATACGCAGTATTTT. This sequence encodes CASSLDGLTLAALTDTQYF.

The chain recombines TRBV7-8 with TRBJ2-7, with TRBD1 as a possible D gene (6 bases). With 4 bases removed from V and 1 base from J, the gap between germline ends came to 17 bases. The CDR3 covers 16 residues. Germline CDR1 reads SGHVS; CDR2 reads FQNEAQ. The CDR3 loop is CASSSPRQDRSYEQYF. DNA for the CDR3: TGTGCCAGCAGCTCACCACGACAGGATCGATCCTACGAGCAGTACTTC.

The V gene is TRBV7-3, the J gene TRBJ2-1; tentative D call: TRBD1 (6 bases). V was cut by 5 bases and J by 5 bases, with 13 bases left in between. CDR3 length equals 14 residues. Germline V CDR1 and CDR2: SGHTA, FQGTGA. The CDR3 DNA sequence: TGTGCCAGCAGCACTCTCGGACAGAACAATGAGCAGTTCTTC. Translation: CASSTLGQNNEQFF.

Comment on this clone: One end of the junction does not line up with germline, which may come from a read error. V usage is TRBV7-2 and J usage is TRBJ1-3; D gene uncertain. CDR1 SGHTA and CDR2 FQGNSA come from the germline V gene. The CDR3 is 15 amino acids. The CDR3 nucleotides read TGTGCCAGCAGCTTAGGGTACTTTGGTGGAGACACCATATATTTT. It encodes CASSLGYFGGDTIYF.

In its sample, this clone was seen once. CDR3 nucleotide sequence: TGTGCCAGCAGCTTAATAGCGGGGGGGCGGCGTAATGAGCAGTTCTTC. It encodes CASSLIAGGRRNEQFF. The rearrangement uses TRBV7-9 and TRBJ2-1; 11 nucleotides line up with TRBD2. With 2 bases clipped from V and 7 bases from J, the junction kept 7 bases outside the gene matches. Per germline, CDR1 SEHNR and CDR2 FQNEAQ (reference sequence). The CDR3 loop spans 16 amino acids.

The V and J genes are TRBV12-5 and TRBJ2-3, with 7 nucleotides matching TRBD1. CDR1 is LGHNT and CDR2 is FRNRAP in the germline V gene. V trimming: 2 bases; J trimming: 1 base; junction bases outside the gene matches: 6. The CDR3 spans 16 residues. The CDR3 DNA follows: TGTGCTAGTGGTTTGACTCGTACAGGGGGCACAGATACGCAGTATTTT. As protein: CASGLTRTGGTDTQYF.

V gene TRBV5-1 combines with J gene TRBJ2-7; a possible D gene is TRBD2 (6 bases). The CDR3 length is 15 residues. Germline CDR1 reads SGHRS; CDR2 reads YFSETQ. Trimming removed 5 bases from V and 4 bases from J, with 19 bases in between. The CDR3 DNA is TGCGCCAGCAGGCAGGAGGGGACGGATTCTTACGAGCAGTACTTC. Protein sequence: CASRQEGTDSYEQYF. The full variable domain, its missing parts supplied by reference TRBV5-1 and TRBJ2-7, is KAGVTQTPRYLIKTRGQQVTLSCSPISGHRSVSWYQQTPGQGLQFLFEYFSETQRNKGNFPGRFSGRQFSNSRSEMNVSTLELGDSALYLCASRQEGTDSYEQYFGPGTRLTVT.

Concerning this clone: This same CDR3 is encoded by further DNA sequences in the sample. V is TRBV18 and J is TRBJ1-2; D unresolved. Germline V gene lookup returns CDR1 KGHSH and CDR2 LQKENI. V was clipped by 3 bases and J by 2 bases, with 7 bases between them. CDR3 length: 13 residues. CDR3 sequence reads: CASSPGENYGYTF. The DNA of the CDR3 is TGTGCCAGCTCACCCGGGGAGAACTATGGCTACACCTTC.

The V and J genes are TRBV2 and TRBJ1-1, with TRBD1 identical over 9 bases. The CDR3 length is 13 residues. V lost 8 bases and J lost 4; bases outside the gene matches: 5. Germline CDR1 and CDR2: SNHLY and FYNNEI. The CDR3 protein is CASGQGFSTEAFF. For the CDR3, the DNA is TGTGCCAGCGGACAGGGGTTCAGCACTGAAGCTTTCTTT.

The CDR3 region is CASSRPGTNEKLFF. The CDR3 nucleotides read TGTGCCAGCAGTAGACCAGGAACTAATGAAAAACTGTTTTTT. The chain links TRBV6-5 to TRBJ1-4; D unresolved. The ends were cut back, 5 bases at V and 1 base at J, with 8 bases in the middle. This CDR3 is 14 amino acids long. In germline, CDR1 is MNHEY, CDR2 SVGAGI.

This clone was counted a single time. This chain uses TRBV6-5 with TRBJ1-5; D call uncertain. V shed 8 bases and J shed 6 bases, with 14 bases lying between them. The CDR3 has 13 amino acids. Looked up from germline, CDR1 is MNHEY and CDR2 is SVGAGI. This CDR3 reads CASAKEFGQPQHF. CDR3 bases: TGTGCCAGCGCCAAGGAGTTCGGTCAGCCCCAGCATTTT.

This rearrangement joins TRBV27 to TRBJ2-3; maybe TRBD1 (5 bases). V gave up 6 bases and J gave up 2 bases, with 12 bases separating them. This CDR3 has 14 residues. The germline gives CDR1 MNHEY, CDR2 SMNVEV (reference sequence). The CDR3 loop reads CASRTGVYTDTQYF. The CDR3 bases are TGTGCCAGCAGAACAGGAGTTTACACAGATACGCAGTATTTT.

In DNA form, the CDR3 reads TGTGCCACCAGTGATTTCTCAGGGGATGGCTACACCTTC. It encodes CATSDFSGDGYTF. The chain employs TRBV24-1 and TRBJ1-2; maybe TRBD1 (6 bases). CDR3 length: 13 residues. Germline CDR1 KGHDR, CDR2 SFDVKD. Between the trimmed V and J ends, which lost 1 base and 6 bases, there was a span of 8 bases.

The rearrangement uses TRBV13 and TRBJ1-5; 8 bases align to TRBD1. There are 15 residues in the CDR3. Germline CDR1 and CDR2: PRHDT and FYEKMQ (reference sequence). Trimming at V came to 5 bases and at J to 1 base, leaving 4 bases not matched to a gene. The CDR3 DNA reads as TGTGCCAGCAGCATACAGGGGGGAAGCAATCAGCCCCAGCATTTT. Translated, it gives CASSIQGGSNQPQHF. The whole variable domain, remainder taken from reference TRBV13 and TRBJ1-5, is AAGVIQSPRHLIKEKRETATLKCYPIPRHDTVYWYQQGPGQDPQFLISFYEKMQSDKGSIPDRFSAQQFSDYHSELNMSSLELGDSALYFCASSIQGGSNQPQHFGDGTRLSIL.

The chain combines TRBV28 with TRBJ1-5, with a possible D match to TRBD1 (5 bases). Germline assignment: CDR1 MDHEN and CDR2 SYDVKM. With 2 bases removed from V and 5 bases from J, the gap between germline ends came to 16 bases. CDR3 length: 16 residues. CDR3 protein: CASSLAAGGTYQPQHF. In nucleotides, the CDR3 is TGTGCCAGCAGTTTAGCGGCGGGGGGGACCTATCAGCCCCAGCATTTT.

V gene TRBV3-1 (or the pseudogene TRBV3-2) combines with J gene TRBJ2-1, with 9 bases identical to TRBD2. The ends lost 4 bases at V and 5 bases at J; junction bases unmatched: 6. Germline V gene data show CDR1 as LGHDT and CDR2 as YNNKEL (reference sequence). The CDR3 is 15 residues long. CDR3 in DNA: TGTGCCAGCAGCCTGATAGCGGGGGTGAACAATGAGCAGTTCTTC. Translated, it gives CASSLIAGVNNEQFF.

This rearrangement joins TRBV5-6 to TRBJ2-7, with 10 bases identical to TRBD1. In germline, CDR1 is SGHDT, CDR2 YYEEEE. The J segment lost 0 bases and the V segment lost 5 bases, leaving 8 bases of the junction unmatched. The CDR3 length is 16 residues. CDR3 in amino acids: CASRYTGTGVSYEQYF. DNA for the CDR3: TGTGCCAGCAGATATACCGGGACAGGGGTCTCCTACGAGCAGTACTTC. Drawing the rest from reference TRBV5-6 and TRBJ2-7, the complete variable domain is DAGVTQSPTHLIKTRGQQVTLRCSPKSGHDTVSWYQQALGQGPQFIFQYYEEEERQRGNFPDRFSGHQFPNYSSELNVNALLLGDSALYLCASRYTGTGVSYEQYFGPGTRLTVT.

The V call is TRBV6-2 or TRBV6-3, the J call TRBJ2-7; D perhaps matches TRBD1 (5 bases). This CDR3 spans 12 amino acids. Germline V gene sequence: CDR1 MNHEY, CDR2 SVGEGT. Trimming stripped 1 base from V and 6 bases from J, with 7 bases between. The CDR3 is CASSYYRSEQYF. Written as DNA, the CDR3 is TGTGCCAGCAGTTACTACAGGAGCGAGCAGTACTTC.

The chain carries TRBV18 and TRBJ2-5; D may be TRBD1 (5 bases). The V gene's germline CDR1 is KGHSH and CDR2 LQKENI. V gave up 2 bases and J gave up 5 bases, with 15 bases separating them. This CDR3 has 15 amino acids. CDR3 amino acids: CASSPKKWGAETQYF. The CDR3 region has the DNA TGTGCCAGCTCACCAAAGAAGTGGGGCGCGGAGACCCAGTACTTC.

The V call is TRBV3-1 (or the pseudogene TRBV3-2), the J call TRBJ1-1; D is possibly TRBD1 (5 bases). V dropped 6 bases and J dropped 1 base, with 9 bases sitting between them. CDR3 length: 13 residues. Germline CDR1 and CDR2: LGHDT and YNNKEL (reference sequence). CDR3 sequence reads: CASRQDGNTEAFF. In DNA, the CDR3 is TGTGCCAGCAGACAGGACGGGAACACTGAAGCTTTCTTT.

V and J are TRBV9 and TRBJ2-1; 7 bases are shared with TRBD1. J lost 8 bases, V lost 4 bases, and 6 bases had no gene match. The germline gives CDR1 SGDLS, CDR2 YYNGEE. The CDR3 totals 13 residues. The CDR3: CASSFTGDHEQFF. The CDR3 region has the DNA TGTGCCAGCAGCTTTACAGGGGACCATGAGCAGTTCTTC.

This clone has just a few counts. The chain carries TRBV25-1 and TRBJ2-2; D not resolved. This CDR3 is 11 amino acids long. Trimming shortened V by 6 bases and J by 3 bases, and 2 bases separated the two germline ends. Germline V gives CDR1 MGHDK, CDR2 SYGVNS. The CDR3 DNA reads as TGTGCCAGCAGCTACACCGGGGAGCTGTTTTTT. Translating gives CASSYTGELFF.

This chain links TRBV16 with TRBJ2-1; weak D call: TRBD2 (6 bases). This CDR3 region has 15 residues. Germline values: CDR1 KGHSY, CDR2 FQNENV. Trimming took 4 bases from V and 2 from J, leaving 12 bases between them. The CDR3 DNA reads as TGTGCCAGCAGCCGACCTAGCGCCCCCTACAATGAGCAGTTCTTC. Translation gives CASSRPSAPYNEQFF.

The chain employs TRBV7-6 and TRBJ2-2; TRBD2 might be the D (5 bases). Germline V gene sequence: CDR1 SGHVS, CDR2 FNYEAQ. The CDR3 covers 14 residues. Trimming shortened V by 1 base and J by 7 bases, and 10 bases separated the two germline ends. The CDR3 protein is CASSLGGRGGELFF. In DNA form, the CDR3 reads TGTGCCAGCAGCTTAGGAGGACGGGGCGGGGAGCTGTTTTTT. The complete variable domain, with remaining parts taken from reference TRBV7-6 and TRBJ2-2, reads GAGVSQSPRYKVTKRGQDVALRCDPISGHVSLYWYRQALGQGPEFLTYFNYEAQQDKSGLPNDRFSAERPEGSISTLTIQRTEQRDSAMYRCASSLGGRGGELFFGEGSRLTVL.

The chain employs TRBV2 and TRBJ2-7; D not resolved. This CDR3 is 12 amino acids long. The V and J ends lost 3 bases and 12 bases respectively, with 15 bases between them. Germline loops: CDR1 SNHLY, CDR2 FYNNEI. As DNA, the CDR3 is TGTGCCAGCAGTGATTTAGAGAAGTTTCGGTACTTC. It encodes CASSDLEKFRYF.

The J gene is TRBJ2-7, the V gene TRBV5-5; the match to TRBD1 covers 8 bases. Germline V gene lookup returns CDR1 SGHKS and CDR2 YYEKEE (reference sequence). This CDR3 contains 12 residues. Unmatched junction bases numbered 1, after V lost 1 base and J lost 7 bases. CDR3 coding DNA: TGTGCCAGCAGCTTGCACAGGGGGGAGCAGTACTTC. As protein: CASSLHRGEQYF.